The 25 T cell receptor beta chains reported below all come from one sample, sequenced in a study of tumor and adjacent non-tumor tissue in lung cancer. This sample's RNA came from whole unsorted tissue. A modified ARM-PCR protocol with three rounds of nested PCR amplified TCRbeta. Using its own MiXCR run on the multiplex PCR reads, TCRdb lists one record per CDR3 protein. The repertoire holds 100,000 to 120,000 distinct CDR3 sequences, with approximately 87% as singletons. Input material: lung tumor tissue. The receptors were sampled from a man aged 65 to 79 with non-small cell lung cancer.

Notes on this clonotype: Its ends do not fully match the called genes, so a read error is possible. This chain links TRBV29-1 with TRBJ2-7; D possibly uses TRBD1 or TRBD2 (5 bases each). Germline V lookup: CDR1 SQVTM, CDR2 ANQGSEA. CDR3 size: 11 residues. CDR3 sequence (DNA): TGTAGCTTGGGCAGGGAGTACGAGCTGTACTTC. Residues: CSLGREYELYF.

A word on this clonotype: The conserved final phenylalanine or tryptophan is absent from the CDR3, which likely points to a read error. V is TRBV6-5 and J is TRBJ2-1, with D perhaps TRBD2 (6 bases). In germline, CDR1 is MNHEY, CDR2 SVGAGI. This CDR3 is 16 amino acids long. The CDR3 is CASSYVDGRRGNKQFI. The CDR3 DNA follows: TGTGCCAGCAGTTACGTCGACGGGAGAAGGGGCAATAAGCAGTTCATC.

In regard to this clonotype: The germline gene is not matched at one end of the junction; a read error may be the cause. The chain couples TRBV6-6 to TRBJ1-5; a possible D gene is TRBD1 (6 bases). The germline gives CDR1 MNHNY, CDR2 SVGAGI (reference sequence). The CDR3 totals 18 residues. The CDR3: CASSYFGCGQNGNQPRHF. The CDR3 DNA reads TGTGCCAGCAGTTACTTCGGGTGCGGACAGAATGGCAATCAGCCCCGGCATTTT.

A note on this clonotype: At one boundary the junction diverges from the germline segment, which might be a read error. The DNA for the CDR3 is TGCTGTGCCAGAGATGCTGGGGGGCTAGCAGATACGCAGTATTTT. This gives the protein CCARDAGGLADTQYF. The chain combines TRBV20-1 with TRBJ2-3; the D call may be TRBD1 or TRBD2 (6 bases each). Germline V gene lookup returns CDR1 DFQATT and CDR2 SNEGSKA (reference sequence). The CDR3 runs to 15 residues.

The chain combines TRBV11-2 with TRBJ2-2, with D tentatively TRBD1 (5 bases). Germline V gene sequence: CDR1 SGHAT, CDR2 FQNNGV. CDR3 length: 14 residues. Trimming removed 11 bases from V and 8 bases from J, with 21 bases in between. CDR3 residues: CAGEQTVNSGELFF. The DNA for the CDR3 is TGTGCCGGCGAACAGACAGTAAACAGTGGGGAGCTGTTTTTT.

In this sample, this clonotype turned up many times. CDR3 DNA: TGTGCCAGCGGAGCTAGCGGGAGGGCCGCGGGTACCGGGGAGCTGTTTTTT. Protein: CASGASGRAAGTGELFF. V and J are TRBV6-2 or TRBV6-3 and TRBJ2-2, with 12 bases lining up with TRBD2. The junction had 12 bases not matched to a gene; V was cut back by 8 bases and J by 5 bases. Germline values: CDR1 MNHEY, CDR2 SVGEGT. The CDR3 is made up of 17 amino acids.

In the case of this clonotype: The final CDR3 position lacks the conserved phenylalanine or tryptophan, pointing to a likely read error. The V and J genes are TRBV29-1 and TRBJ2-5; 7 bases agree with TRBD1. This CDR3 region has 12 residues. Germline CDR1 and CDR2: SQVTM and ANQGSEA. CDR3 coding DNA: TGCATCGTTGAGTCAGGGGGAGAGACCCAGTACTTG. It translates to CIVESGGETQYL.

Concerning this clonotype itself: The CDR3 does not close with the conserved phenylalanine or tryptophan, likely indicating a read error. The J gene is TRBJ2-7, the V gene TRBV7-8, with D hard to call. V was shortened by 5 bases and J by 0 bases, with 11 bases between the two germline ends. This CDR3 comprises 14 residues. Per germline, CDR1 SGHVS and CDR2 FQNEAQ. CDR3 in DNA: TGTGCCAGCAGCGCAGACCCAAACTCCTACGAGCAGTACCTC. It specifies CASSADPNSYEQYL.

This clonotype came up once. Since the CDR3 does not end with the conserved phenylalanine or tryptophan, this likely comes from a read error. This chain joins TRBV5-6 and TRBJ2-4, with 10 nucleotides matching TRBD1. The CDR3 length is 17 residues. Germline V lookup: CDR1 SGHDT, CDR2 YYEEEE. This chain's CDR3 is CASSAIGTGVVGNIQYC. DNA of the CDR3: TGTGCCAGCAGCGCTATCGGGACAGGGGTCGTTGGAAACATCCAGTACTGC.

To note about this clonotype: One end of the junction is discordant with germline, which a read error may explain. This chain links TRBV20-1 with TRBJ2-1; D possibly matches TRBD1 or TRBD2 (7 bases each). The CDR3 has 16 amino acids. The V gene's germline CDR1 is DFQATT and CDR2 SNEGSKA (reference sequence). In DNA, the CDR3 is TGCAGTGCTAGAGGTGGGACAGCGGGAAAGTACAATGACCAGCTCTTC. Amino acids: CSARGGTAGKYNDQLF.

As to this clonotype: Given a much more abundant clone one base away, this may be a read error. The gene calls are TRBV7-8 and TRBJ2-1; tentative D call: TRBD1 (5 bases). In germline, CDR1 is SGHVS, CDR2 FQNEAQ. Trimming removed 1 base from V and 12 bases from J, with 19 bases in between. This CDR3 is built from 15 residues. Here the CDR3 reads CASSLGGRGVPVQFF. Here the CDR3 DNA reads TGTGCCAGCAGCTTAGGGGGCAGAGGAGTGCCTGTGCAGTTCTTC.

This clonotype was picked up one time. A much larger clone is a single base away; this may be a read error. The V call is TRBV7-9, the J call TRBJ2-5, with D perhaps TRBD2 (5 bases). The germline gives CDR1 SEHNR, CDR2 FQNEAQ (reference sequence). CDR3 length: 15 amino acids. V lost 7 bases to trimming and J lost 0 bases, with 15 bases between them. In DNA, the CDR3 is TGTGCCAGCAACTTCCTCGGGGAATACCAAGAGACCCAGTACTTC. It translates to CASNFLGEYQETQYF.

This clonotype was detected ten times or more. The chain's CDR3 is CSARLAREETQYF. The CDR3 bases are TGCAGTGCTAGATTGGCCCGGGAAGAGACCCAGTACTTC. This chain joins TRBV20-1 and TRBJ2-5; no firm D call. The V end lost 2 bases, the J end lost 3 bases, and 10 bases lay between the germline ends. The CDR3 is made up of 13 amino acids. Per the germline V gene, CDR1 is DFQATT and CDR2 is SNEGSKA (reference sequence).

Concerning this clonotype: With a much larger clone just one base away, this may be a read error. The gene calls are TRBV20-1 and TRBJ1-2; possibly TRBD1 for D (5 bases). Germline-derived CDR1 and CDR2 are DFQATT and SNEGSKA (reference sequence). The CDR3 consists of 15 residues. The CDR3 here is CSVRDLARTTYGYTF. CDR3 DNA sequence: TGCAGTGTTAGAGATTTAGCTAGGACAACCTATGGCTACACCTTC.

By sample fraction, this clonotype is large (0.1 to 1%). The chain links TRBV6-2 or TRBV6-3 to TRBJ1-5, with D hard to call. Germline assignment: CDR1 MNHEY and CDR2 SVGEGT. The V end was cut by 4 bases, the J end by 2 bases, with 6 bases between. This CDR3 spans 13 amino acids. CDR3 nucleotides: TGTGCCAGCAGTTCTCAGGGCAATCAGCCCCAGCATTTT. It codes for CASSSQGNQPQHF.

To note about this clonotype: One end of the junction does not line up with germline, which may come from a read error. The genes are TRBV29-1 and TRBJ2-7; D not certain. This CDR3 is built from 12 residues. Looked up from germline, CDR1 is SQVTM and CDR2 is ANQGSEA. CDR3 bases: TGCAGCGCCTGGGTAACGAACCCCGAGCAGTGCTTC. The encoded protein is CSAWVTNPEQCF.

A few counts support this clonotype. This may be a read error: a much more frequent sequence differs by one nucleotide. This chain joins TRBV28 and TRBJ1-2, with D possibly being TRBD1 (5 bases). There are 15 residues in the CDR3. CDR1 is MDHEN and CDR2 is SYDVKM in the germline V gene. The CDR3 DNA is TGTGTCAGCAGAGGTGGGGCACGAAGTAACTATGGCTACACCTTC. Protein: CVSRGGARSNYGYTF.

This clonotype was seen a few times. V usage is TRBV28 and J usage is TRBJ2-1, with 12 bases fitting TRBD1. Looked up from germline, CDR1 is MDHEN and CDR2 is SYDVKM. Trimming took 4 bases from V and 2 from J; bases not matched to a gene: 3. CDR3 size: 16 residues. CDR3 DNA: TGTGCCAGCAGTTCCCGGGACAGGGGGCCCTACAATGAGCAGTTCTTC. Translated: CASSSRDRGPYNEQFF.

Regarding this clonotype: The junction and the germline gene differ at one end; a read error may be behind it. The CDR3 bases are TGCGCCAGCAGTCCCGGGTCAGGGGGCGAAGGCTACATCTTC. Amino acids: CASSPGSGGEGYIF. V is TRBV10-1 and J is TRBJ1-2; 8 nucleotides align to TRBD1. The CDR3 runs 14 residues. In germline, CDR1 is WNHNN, CDR2 SYGVQD (reference sequence).

A note on this clonotype: An end of the junction does not agree with germline; a read error may underlie this. The chain is built from TRBV6-6 and TRBJ2-3, with TRBD1 matching over 7 bases. The CDR3 spans 17 residues. Germline assignment: CDR1 MNHNY and CDR2 SVGAGI (reference sequence). The CDR3: CASNYDQDRGRTDTQYF. DNA for the CDR3: TGTGCCAGCAATTACGATCAAGATAGGGGGCGCACAGATACGCAGTATTTT.

Points on this clonotype: Compared with germline, one end of the junction differs, possibly owing to a read error. The CDR3 DNA is TGCAGTGCTAGGGAAGGGTCGATGGTTACCTATGGCTACACATTC. This encodes CSAREGSMVTYGYTF. This chain links TRBV20-1 with TRBJ1-2; no reliable D call. This CDR3 spans 15 amino acids. Germline-derived CDR1 and CDR2 are DFQATT and SNEGSKA (reference sequence).

This clonotype has ten or more counts. The rearrangement uses TRBV28 and TRBJ1-3, with unresolved D. Germline assignment: CDR1 MDHEN and CDR2 SYDVKM. This CDR3 is built from 14 residues. V was trimmed by 3 bases and J by 4 bases, leaving 10 bases between them. CDR3 amino acids: CASSFTRSGNTIYF. CDR3 DNA: TGTGCCAGCAGTTTTACTCGGTCGGGAAACACCATATATTTT.

The chain has TRBV20-1 and TRBJ2-3, with 8 positions matching TRBD2. CDR1 is DFQATT, CDR2 SNEGSKA, per germline (reference sequence). There are 16 residues in the CDR3. In DNA, the CDR3 is TGCACTGTTAGTTCTATCTCCGGGGGGGCCGCAGATACGCAGTATTTT. This gives the protein CTVSSISGGAADTQYF.

In regard to this clonotype: An end of the junction does not agree with germline; a read error may underlie this. The rearrangement uses TRBV4-1 and TRBJ1-2, with D tentatively TRBD1 (6 bases). Germline CDR1 reads MGHRA; CDR2 reads YSYEKL. CDR3 size: 14 residues. The CDR3 here is CDSSQDRYLDAYTF. DNA for the CDR3: TGCGACAGCAGCCAAGACAGGTATCTTGATGCCTACACCTTC.

A note on this clonotype: Mismatch with germline at one junction end may stem from a read error. The chain has TRBV11-1 and TRBJ2-1; 11 positions agree with TRBD2. This CDR3 region has 15 residues. From germline, CDR1 is SGHAT and CDR2 FQDESV (reference sequence). CDR3 protein: CTSSQGTSGYNEQFF. For the CDR3, the DNA is TGTACCAGCAGCCAAGGGACTAGCGGATACAATGAGCAGTTCTTC.